This T cell receptor beta chain was obtained from a study of T-cell reconstitution after alpha-beta-depleted transplantation in children. Whole-study findings and limits: Several hundred expanded graft clones reportedly were the source of alpha-beta T cells about two months after transplant. The study traced high day-60 TCRbeta diversity in some patients to surviving recipient T cells and thymic progenitors. Most T-cell counts and diversity one year after the transplant came from T cells that were newly produced.

Preparation of the TCRbeta library involved a method that used unique molecular identifiers. TCRdb reprocessed the PCR reads with MiXCR, giving one entry per CDR3 protein. The table lists about 640,000 distinct CDR3 sequences, roughly 13% of them singletons, with about 2.2% in the top ten. This clonotype appeared a few times. Its target is unknown. The CDR3 contains 13 residues. With 0 bases removed from V and 3 bases from J, the gap between germline ends came to 4 bases. The germline gives CDR1 SEHNR, CDR2 FQNEAQ (reference sequence). The chain couples TRBV7-9 to TRBJ2-3; D ambiguous. The sample here was PBMCs, mostly from graft donor cells, taken 360 days after TCRalphabeta/CD19-depleted stem cell transplant. This receptor was taken from a male patient aged 5 to 17 who had a stem cell transplant for acute myeloid leukemia, so the T cells may come from the graft donor. CDR3 sequence (DNA): TGTGCCAGCAGCTTAGCGGAAACAGATACGCAGTATTTT. Translated: CASSLAETDTQYF.